These T cell receptor beta chains were read from a single sample in a study of T-cell memory formation after mild COVID-19. TCRdb processed the 5' RACE reads anew with MiXCR; each CDR3 protein has one entry. The sample yields roughly 450,000 distinct CDR3 sequences, roughly 18% seen once. The sequencing sample was made of PBMCs or a T cell subset sorted from them (not recorded which). These receptors were collected from an adult woman who had mild COVID-19 (a few samples of this study predate the infection). Cell type and time point are not known. The CDR3 runs from the conserved cysteine through the conserved F or W. The order of the fields is V gene, D gene, clone size, J gene, CDR3 DNA, CDR3 protein. The D gene is left open where the match is weak. Some rows mark clone size as missing; the rest say once, few, many or name a class of expanded clone.

>TRBV9|NA|few|TRBJ1-3
TGTGCCAGCAGCGCGAACACATACTCTGGAAACACCATATATTTT
CASSANTYSGNTIYF
>TRBV18|NA|NA|TRBJ1-1
TGTGCCAGCTCACCACGACAAGGGGGAAACACTGAAGCTTTCTTT
CASSPRQGGNTEAFF
>TRBV3-1|NA|many|TRBJ1-6
TGTGCCAGCAGCCCCTTCCAAGGACAGACCTATAATTCACCCCTCCACTTT
CASSPFQGQTYNSPLHF
>TRBV10-3|TRBD2|NA|TRBJ2-2
TGTGCCATCAGTGGACGGACTAGCGGGAACACCGGGGAGCTGTTTTTT
CAISGRTSGNTGELFF
>TRBV5-1|TRBD1|once|TRBJ1-6
TGCGCCAGCAGCATCGGGACCAGGGGGAGTTATAATTCACCCCTCCACTTT
CASSIGTRGSYNSPLHF
>TRBV4-3|NA|many|TRBJ1-1
TGCGCCAGCAGCCAAGGGGAAATGGGTGAAGCTTTCTTT
CASSQGEMGEAFF
>TRBV4-1|TRBD1|few|TRBJ1-2
TGCGCCAGCAGCCACGAAGACAGGGGCTATGGCTACACCTTC
CASSHEDRGYGYTF
>TRBV29-1|NA|NA|TRBJ2-2
TGCAGCGTTGAAGGGGGTCGAGACACCGGGGAGCTGTTTTTT
CSVEGGRDTGELFF
>TRBV5-1|NA|NA|TRBJ1-1
TGCGCCAGCAGCCCGGCGACAGCTAGGGGTAATGAAGCTTTCTTT
CASSPATARGNEAFF
>TRBV7-9|TRBD1|few|TRBJ2-7
TGTGCCAGCAGCTCCGGGACAGGGTTCTCTCCCCCCGGCTTC
CASSSGTGFSPPGF